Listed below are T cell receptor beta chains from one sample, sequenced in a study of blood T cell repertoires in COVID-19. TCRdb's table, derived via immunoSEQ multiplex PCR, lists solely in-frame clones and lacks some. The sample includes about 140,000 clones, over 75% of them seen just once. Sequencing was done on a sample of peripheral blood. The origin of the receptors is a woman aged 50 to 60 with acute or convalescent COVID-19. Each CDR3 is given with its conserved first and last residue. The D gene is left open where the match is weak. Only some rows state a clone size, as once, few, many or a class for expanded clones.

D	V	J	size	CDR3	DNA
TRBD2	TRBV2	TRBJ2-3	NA	CASSGGLAGGTDTQYF	TGTGCCAGCAGCGGGGGACTAGCGGGGGGTACAGATACGCAGTATTTT
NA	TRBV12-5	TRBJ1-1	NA	CASGLRTAGTEAFF	TGTGCTAGTGGTTTGCGAACCGCGGGCACTGAAGCTTTCTTT
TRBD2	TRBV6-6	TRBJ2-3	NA	CASSPTAGGLSDTQYF	TGTGCCAGCAGCCCCACAGCGGGGGGCCTAAGCGATACGCAGTATTTT
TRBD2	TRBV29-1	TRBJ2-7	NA	CSVEFSGRVYEQYF	TGCAGCGTTGAATTTAGCGGGAGGGTCTACGAGCAGTACTTC
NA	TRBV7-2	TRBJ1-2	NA	CASSLAGWGVYGYTF	TGTGCCAGCAGCTTAGCAGGTTGGGGGGTCTATGGCTACACCTTC
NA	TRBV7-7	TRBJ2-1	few	CASSLDILSYNEQFF	TGTGCTAGCAGCTTAGATATTCTCTCCTACAATGAGCAGTTCTTC
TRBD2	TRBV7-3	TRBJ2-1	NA	CASSFGRLAGDNEQFF	TGTGCCAGCAGCTTCGGAAGACTAGCGGGGGACAATGAGCAGTTCTTC
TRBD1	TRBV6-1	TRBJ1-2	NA	CASSEERGLGYGYTF	TGTGCCAGCAGTGAAGAAAGGGGGCTCGGCTATGGCTACACCTTC
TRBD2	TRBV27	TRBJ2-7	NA	CASSLTSGRWYEQYF	TGTGCCAGCAGTTTGACTAGCGGGAGGTGGTACGAGCAGTACTTC
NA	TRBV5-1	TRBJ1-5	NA	CASGQLRSGNQPQHF	TGCGCCAGCGGGCAGCTCCGAAGTGGGAATCAGCCCCAGCATTTT
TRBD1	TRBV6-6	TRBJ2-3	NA	CASSNRQGSGTDTQYF	TGTGCCAGCAGTAACAGACAGGGTTCCGGCACAGATACGCAGTATTTT
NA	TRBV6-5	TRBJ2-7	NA	CASSSGTGTRSYEQYF	TGTGCCAGCAGTTCCGGGACAGGGACTAGGTCCTACGAGCAGTACTTC
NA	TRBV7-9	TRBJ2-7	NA	CAIGQSWTVEQYF	TGTGCCATCGGACAGTCTTGGACGGTCGAGCAGTACTTC
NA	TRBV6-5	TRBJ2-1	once	CATLSRDTHNEQFF	TGTGCCACTCTATCCCGGGACACCCACAATGAGCAGTTCTTC
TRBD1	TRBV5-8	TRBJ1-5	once	CATQVQGAYNQPQHF	TGTGCAACACAAGTTCAGGGGGCCTACAATCAGCCCCAGCATTTT
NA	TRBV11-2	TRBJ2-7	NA	CASTLSDTSSYEQYF	TGTGCCAGCACCCTATCGGACACGAGCTCCTACGAGCAGTACTTC
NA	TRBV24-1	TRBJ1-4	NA	CATSDGGQGLLFF	TGTGCCACCAGTGACGGCGGGCAGGGGTTATTGTTTTTT
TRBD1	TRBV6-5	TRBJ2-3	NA	CASSDGTASTDTQYF	TGTGCCAGCAGCGATGGGACAGCTAGCACAGATACGCAGTATTTT
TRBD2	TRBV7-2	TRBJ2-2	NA	CASSFIAGASTGELFF	TGTGCCAGCAGCTTTATAGCGGGGGCTAGCACCGGGGAGCTGTTTTTT
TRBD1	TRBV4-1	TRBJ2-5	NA	CASSGTEERQETQYF	TGCGCCAGCAGCGGGACAGAGGAGAGACAAGAGACCCAGTACTTC
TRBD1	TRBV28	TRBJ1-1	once	CASSTGGWRAFF	TGTGCCAGCAGTACAGGGGGGTGGAGAGCTTTCTTT